This T cell receptor (beta chain) is from a study of cytomegalovirus exposure and HLA in healthy donors. Study results and limitations: The study recorded 164 TCR beta chains that were cytomegalovirus-associated.

Germline V gene lookup returns CDR1 MDHEN and CDR2 SYDVKM. With 3 bases clipped from V and 2 bases from J, the junction kept 13 bases outside the gene matches. The CDR3 is 19 amino acids. The protocol was immunoSEQ multiplex PCR, while the TCRdb copy is restricted to in-frame clones and leaves out a portion. Of some 45,000 clones in the sample, 80% to 95% were seen once. As for this clone: The antigen is not known.

The V call is TRBV28, the J call TRBJ1-3, with 10 bases matching TRBD1. This sequence was found in a young man in good health and CMV-seronegative. Sequenced input: PBMCs. CDR3 region: CASSFDVRDRGFPGNTIYF. CDR3 nucleotide sequence: TGTGCCAGCAGTTTTGATGTCCGGGACAGGGGTTTCCCTGGAAACACCATATATTTT.